This TCR beta chain derives from a study of vaccination and CD4 T cells after COVID-19. The overall study: Post-COVID samples were collected a median approximately 97 days following diagnosis, spanning 35 to 161. Study-level results: Researchers report that a median approximately 86% of reactive clones in convalescent patients surfaced only post-vaccination.

A note on this clonotype: Antigen specificity is unknown.

Unmatched junction bases numbered 2, after V lost 2 bases and J lost 0 bases. The CDR3 consists of 15 residues. Germline V CDR1 and CDR2: DFQATT, SNEGSKA (reference sequence). Treatment meaning: approximately 10-day PBMC culture with coronavirus spike peptide pools or control peptides (ViraFEST assay). Once peptide pools had expanded antigen-specific T cells, ViraFEST sequenced TCRs. An Oncomine TCR Beta short-read assay was used to sequence the DNA from cultured CD4+ T cells. The template was genomic DNA from cultured CD4+ T cells. TCRdb redid the calling of the PCR reads with MiXCR, one entry per CDR3 protein. The table has some 13,000 distinct CDR3 sequences, approximately 58% seen once.

The starting material was CD4+ T cells from blood, cultured in vitro, obtained before SARS-CoV-2 vaccination. The rearrangement links TRBV20-1 to TRBJ2-7; TRBD2 matches at 12 bases. This TCR derives from a human donor who had recovered from COVID-19. Here the CDR3 reads CSARKTSGSSYEQYF. The CDR3 DNA is TGCAGTGCTAGAAAGACTAGCGGGAGCTCCTACGAGCAGTACTTC.